These T cell receptor beta chains were read from a single sample in a study of blood T cell repertoires in COVID-19. The table came from immunoSEQ multiplex PCR; TCRdb's copy has only in-frame clones and leaves some out. The table records a few hundred thousand clones, around nine tenths of them present only once. The specimen sequenced was peripheral blood. Receptors were obtained from a woman in her 30s with COVID-19, enrolled during active disease. The CDR3 runs from the conserved cysteine through the conserved F or W. D genes are given only for firm matches. Clone size is not always given. Where it is, it says once, few, many or a class for expanded clones.

j_call: TRBJ1-2; clone_size: NA; v_call: TRBV9; d_call: NA; cdr3_nt: TGTGCCAGCAGCGTATCTGGCGGGGCATTTTATGGCTACACCTTC; cdr3_aa: CASSVSGGAFYGYTF
j_call: TRBJ2-7; clone_size: NA; v_call: TRBV5-1; d_call: NA; cdr3_nt: TGCGCCAGCAGCTTGGGATCAGGCCTTACCTACGAGCAGTACTTC; cdr3_aa: CASSLGSGLTYEQYF
j_call: TRBJ1-6; clone_size: few; v_call: TRBV5-1; d_call: TRBD1; cdr3_nt: TGCGCCAGCAGCCTAAACAGGGGTTCTACTCTCCACTTT; cdr3_aa: CASSLNRGSTLHF
j_call: TRBJ1-2; clone_size: NA; v_call: TRBV6-4; d_call: NA; cdr3_nt: TGTGCCAGCAGTCCCACAGGTGGTAACTATGGCTACACCTTC; cdr3_aa: CASSPTGGNYGYTF
j_call: TRBJ2-3; clone_size: NA; v_call: TRBV19; d_call: NA; cdr3_nt: TGTGCCAGTAGTATCGCCTACCCGGAGGGTGTAGATACGCAGTATTTT; cdr3_aa: CASSIAYPEGVDTQYF
j_call: TRBJ2-2; clone_size: NA; v_call: TRBV5-5; d_call: TRBD2; cdr3_nt: TGTGCCAGCAGCTTGGTTGGTAGCGGGAGGAGGAACACCGGGGAGCTGTTTTTT; cdr3_aa: CASSLVGSGRRNTGELFF
j_call: TRBJ2-1; clone_size: NA; v_call: TRBV4-1; d_call: TRBD1; cdr3_nt: TGCGCCAGCAGCCAAGAGGGACAGGGGTCGGAGCAGTTCTTC; cdr3_aa: CASSQEGQGSEQFF
j_call: TRBJ1-5; clone_size: NA; v_call: TRBV10-2; d_call: TRBD1; cdr3_nt: TGCGCCAGCAGTGAGGCAGGGGGAGATCAGCCCCAGCATTTT; cdr3_aa: CASSEAGGDQPQHF
j_call: TRBJ1-1; clone_size: NA; v_call: TRBV10-3; d_call: NA; cdr3_nt: TGTGCCATCAGTGAGTCCTGGGGCGGGGGGGAAGCTTTCTTT; cdr3_aa: CAISESWGGGEAFF
j_call: TRBJ1-5; clone_size: few; v_call: TRBV28; d_call: TRBD1; cdr3_nt: TGTGCCAGCATTATAACACAGGGGGACCAGCCCCAGCATTTT; cdr3_aa: CASIITQGDQPQHF
j_call: TRBJ1-1; clone_size: NA; v_call: TRBV5-1; d_call: NA; cdr3_nt: TGCGCCAGCAGCCTGGTCAGGGGCACTGAAGCTTTCTTT; cdr3_aa: CASSLVRGTEAFF
j_call: TRBJ2-1; clone_size: once; v_call: TRBV3-1/TRBV3-2; d_call: NA; cdr3_nt: TGTGCCAGCAGCCCTCAGACTATCCAACTCGGGAATGAGCAGTTCTTC; cdr3_aa: CASSPQTIQLGNEQFF
j_call: TRBJ2-1; clone_size: once; v_call: TRBV9; d_call: NA; cdr3_nt: TGTGCCAGCAGCAATAGCGGCCGGGGGTACAATGAGCAGTTCTTC; cdr3_aa: CASSNSGRGYNEQFF
j_call: TRBJ2-1; clone_size: NA; v_call: TRBV6-5; d_call: TRBD2; cdr3_nt: TGTGCCAGCACTAGCGGGACTGACTACAATGAGCAGTTCTTC; cdr3_aa: CASTSGTDYNEQFF
j_call: TRBJ2-7; clone_size: NA; v_call: TRBV28; d_call: NA; cdr3_nt: TGTGCCAGCAGCTCTACAGCCTACGAGCAGTACTTC; cdr3_aa: CASSSTAYEQYF
j_call: TRBJ1-2; clone_size: NA; v_call: TRBV2; d_call: TRBD1; cdr3_nt: TGTGCCAGCAGTCTCGGACAGGGAGGTAACTATGGCTACACCTTC; cdr3_aa: CASSLGQGGNYGYTF
j_call: TRBJ1-5; clone_size: once; v_call: TRBV5-7; d_call: TRBD1; cdr3_nt: TGTGCCAGCAGCTTGGGAGACAGGGTAGGCCAGCCCCAGCATTTT; cdr3_aa: CASSLGDRVGQPQHF
j_call: TRBJ1-4; clone_size: NA; v_call: TRBV4-2; d_call: NA; cdr3_nt: TGTGCCAGCAGCCAAGTCCGGGGTACTAATGAAAAACTGTTTTTT; cdr3_aa: CASSQVRGTNEKLFF
j_call: TRBJ2-7; clone_size: NA; v_call: TRBV30; d_call: TRBD1; cdr3_nt: TGTGCCTCGCGCCCGGGACAGGGTACTTACGAGCAGTACTTC; cdr3_aa: CASRPGQGTYEQYF
j_call: TRBJ1-5; clone_size: NA; v_call: TRBV28; d_call: TRBD1; cdr3_nt: TGTGCCAGCAGGCTGGGACAGGCGAGGCCCCAGCATTTT; cdr3_aa: CASRLGQARPQHF
j_call: TRBJ2-3; clone_size: NA; v_call: TRBV10-3; d_call: TRBD1; cdr3_nt: TGTGCCATCAGTGACGGGACAGGGGGCGGTAGCACAGATACGCAGTATTTT; cdr3_aa: CAISDGTGGGSTDTQYF
j_call: TRBJ1-2; clone_size: NA; v_call: TRBV19; d_call: NA; cdr3_nt: TGTGCCAGTAGTATAGGGCAGGGGAATGGCTACACCTTC; cdr3_aa: CASSIGQGNGYTF
j_call: TRBJ2-1; clone_size: NA; v_call: TRBV2; d_call: TRBD1; cdr3_nt: TGTGCCAGCAGTGATACCGCCGGACAGGGCGACAATGAGCAGTTCTTC; cdr3_aa: CASSDTAGQGDNEQFF
j_call: TRBJ1-5; clone_size: NA; v_call: TRBV7-8; d_call: NA; cdr3_nt: TGTGCCAGCAGCTTCGACATCCCTAGCAATCAGCCCCAGCATTTT; cdr3_aa: CASSFDIPSNQPQHF
j_call: TRBJ2-5; clone_size: NA; v_call: TRBV6-2/TRBV6-3; d_call: TRBD2; cdr3_nt: TGTGCCAGCAGACCTAGCGGACAAGAGACCCAGTACTTC; cdr3_aa: CASRPSGQETQYF
j_call: TRBJ1-2; clone_size: NA; v_call: TRBV5-6; d_call: NA; cdr3_nt: TGTGCCAGCAGCCCGATGGGTGAACAGGGTACCTACTATGGCTACACCTTC; cdr3_aa: CASSPMGEQGTYYGYTF
j_call: TRBJ2-7; clone_size: NA; v_call: TRBV28; d_call: TRBD2; cdr3_nt: TGTGCCAGCAGTCAGACTAGCCTCACCTACGAGCAGTACTTC; cdr3_aa: CASSQTSLTYEQYF
j_call: TRBJ1-3; clone_size: NA; v_call: TRBV6-5; d_call: NA; cdr3_nt: TGTGCCAGCAGTTATAGCTCTGGAAACACCATATATTTT; cdr3_aa: CASSYSSGNTIYF
j_call: TRBJ1-2; clone_size: few; v_call: TRBV28; d_call: TRBD1; cdr3_nt: TGTGCCAGCAGTCCGTGGACAGGGGAGGTAGGCTACACCTTC; cdr3_aa: CASSPWTGEVGYTF
j_call: TRBJ2-3; clone_size: few; v_call: TRBV19; d_call: NA; cdr3_nt: TGTGCCAGTTTGAAGGGGCGCACAGATACGCAGTATTTT; cdr3_aa: CASLKGRTDTQYF
j_call: TRBJ1-4; clone_size: NA; v_call: TRBV6-5; d_call: NA; cdr3_nt: TGTGCCAGCAGAAAGACAGGAACGGGTGAAAAACTGTTTTTT; cdr3_aa: CASRKTGTGEKLFF
j_call: TRBJ1-3; clone_size: few; v_call: TRBV4-1; d_call: NA; cdr3_nt: TGCGCCAGCAGCCACTCTCAAGGGGCCTCTGGAAACACCATATATTTT; cdr3_aa: CASSHSQGASGNTIYF
j_call: TRBJ2-1; clone_size: once; v_call: TRBV9; d_call: NA; cdr3_nt: TGTGCCAGCAGCCCCCCGACAGATTACAATGAGCAGTTCTTC; cdr3_aa: CASSPPTDYNEQFF
j_call: TRBJ2-1; clone_size: once; v_call: TRBV7-2; d_call: NA; cdr3_nt: TGTGCCAGCAGCCTGGGACTCGACTACAATGAGCAGTTCTTC; cdr3_aa: CASSLGLDYNEQFF
j_call: TRBJ2-4; clone_size: NA; v_call: TRBV18; d_call: TRBD1; cdr3_nt: TGTGCCAGCTCACCACCGGAGGGGACAGGGGTAGCCAAAAACATTCAGTACTTC; cdr3_aa: CASSPPEGTGVAKNIQYF
j_call: TRBJ2-2; clone_size: NA; v_call: TRBV30; d_call: TRBD2; cdr3_nt: TGTGCCTGGAGCTCGGGACTAGCGGGAGCCGGGGAGCTGTTTTTT; cdr3_aa: CAWSSGLAGAGELFF
j_call: TRBJ2-7; clone_size: NA; v_call: TRBV4-1; d_call: TRBD1; cdr3_nt: TGCGCCAGCAGCCAAGAGGACAGGGGAGCCTACGAGCAGTACTTC; cdr3_aa: CASSQEDRGAYEQYF
j_call: TRBJ1-6; clone_size: NA; v_call: TRBV12-3/TRBV12-4; d_call: TRBD1; cdr3_nt: TGTGCCATCCGGACAGGGCGGTCACCCCTCCACTTT; cdr3_aa: CAIRTGRSPLHF
j_call: TRBJ2-3; clone_size: NA; v_call: TRBV6-6; d_call: NA; cdr3_nt: TGTGCCAGCAGTCAGGGGACTTTCACAGATACGCAGTATTTT; cdr3_aa: CASSQGTFTDTQYF
j_call: TRBJ1-2; clone_size: NA; v_call: TRBV4-1; d_call: NA; cdr3_nt: TGCGCCAGCAGCCAAGATAGGACAGTAGCTAACTATGGCTACACCTTC; cdr3_aa: CASSQDRTVANYGYTF
j_call: TRBJ2-5; clone_size: NA; v_call: TRBV5-1; d_call: NA; cdr3_nt: TGCGCCAGCAGCTTGGGCGGGGTACGAGAGACCCAGTACTTC; cdr3_aa: CASSLGGVRETQYF
j_call: TRBJ2-3; clone_size: NA; v_call: TRBV7-2; d_call: TRBD2; cdr3_nt: TGTGCCAGCAGCTTGTCGGGAGGGCAAGATACGCAGTATTTT; cdr3_aa: CASSLSGGQDTQYF
j_call: TRBJ1-1; clone_size: NA; v_call: TRBV19; d_call: TRBD1; cdr3_nt: TGTGCCAGTAGTATTGGTAGGGGGCGAATTGAAGCTTTCTTT; cdr3_aa: CASSIGRGRIEAFF
j_call: TRBJ2-3; clone_size: NA; v_call: TRBV24-1; d_call: TRBD1; cdr3_nt: TGTGCCACCAGCGTAACAGGGGACACAGATACGCAGTATTTT; cdr3_aa: CATSVTGDTDTQYF
j_call: TRBJ2-2; clone_size: NA; v_call: TRBV6-2/TRBV6-3; d_call: NA; cdr3_nt: TGTGCCAGCAGTTACTTCAGGACGAACACCGGGGAGCTGTTTTTT; cdr3_aa: CASSYFRTNTGELFF
j_call: TRBJ2-1; clone_size: NA; v_call: TRBV10-3; d_call: TRBD1; cdr3_nt: TGTGCCATCAGCGGGGGGACAGGGAATTGGCAGTTCTTC; cdr3_aa: CAISGGTGNWQFF
j_call: TRBJ1-1; clone_size: NA; v_call: TRBV5-6; d_call: NA; cdr3_nt: TGTGCCAGCAGCTTGCTCGACAGGCCTAACACTGAAGCTTTCTTT; cdr3_aa: CASSLLDRPNTEAFF
j_call: TRBJ2-2; clone_size: once; v_call: TRBV11-2; d_call: TRBD2; cdr3_nt: TGTGCCAGCAGCTCTCCTAGCGGGAGCCCCGGGGAGCTGTTTTTT; cdr3_aa: CASSSPSGSPGELFF